These 31 T cell receptor beta chains originate from one sample sequenced in a study of OX40 agonist ivuxolimab in advanced cancers. Clones were sequenced by immunoSEQ multiplex PCR, and TCRdb holds only the in-frame ones, with some missing. The sample lists 50,000 to 65,000 clones; 88% were seen once. The starting material was CD4+ or CD8+ T cells sorted from blood, obtained in a trial of the OX40 agonist ivuxolimab. These receptors all come from an adult with an advanced solid tumor such as melanoma, head and neck, liver or kidney cancer.

This clone was detected only once. V and J are TRBV6-6 and TRBJ1-1; D possibly corresponds to TRBD1 (5 bases). The CDR3 is 13 residues long. With 5 bases removed from V and 7 bases from J, the gap between germline ends came to 14 bases. Germline V gene sequence: CDR1 MNHNY, CDR2 SVGAGI (reference sequence). CDR3 coding DNA: TGTGCCAGCAGTAAGTCAGGACATCTTGAAGCTTTCTTT. This gives the protein CASSKSGHLEAFF.

The chain couples TRBV7-3 to TRBJ1-2; TRBD1 aligns across 7 bases. Trimming cost V 3 bases and J 11 bases; bases outside gene matches: 12. CDR3 length equals 14 residues. Germline V gene lookup returns CDR1 SGHTA and CDR2 FQGTGA. CDR3 DNA sequence: TGTGCCAGCAGCTTGTGGTCAGGGGGTATCGGTTACACCTTC. Its protein product is CASSLWSGGIGYTF. Using reference TRBV7-3 and TRBJ1-2 for the parts outside the CDR3, the full variable domain is GAGVSQTPSNKVTEKGKYVELRCDPISGHTALYWYRQSLGQGPEFLIYFQGTGAADDSGLPNDRFFAVRPEGSVSTLKIQRTERGDSAVYLCASSLWSGGIGYTFGSGTRLTVV.

The rearrangement joins TRBV5-1 to TRBJ1-2, with no clear D. V was cut by 0 bases and J by 4 bases, with 13 bases left in between. This CDR3 contains 15 residues. Germline-derived CDR1 and CDR2 are SGHRS and YFSETQ. In nucleotides, the CDR3 is TGCGCCAGCAGCTTGGATGGTGCGGGAGCCTATGGCTACACCTTC. Its protein is CASSLDGAGAYGYTF.

The J gene is TRBJ2-3, the V gene TRBV19, with 9 nucleotides matching TRBD1. V lost 1 base to trimming and J lost 3 bases; unmatched junction nucleotides: 5. This CDR3 is 16 amino acids long. The V gene's germline CDR1 is LNHDA and CDR2 SQIVND (reference sequence). Here the CDR3 reads CASSIAWDRATDTQYF. The CDR3 coding sequence is TGTGCCAGTAGTATAGCGTGGGACAGGGCGACAGATACGCAGTATTTT.

The V call is TRBV5-1, the J call TRBJ2-1; the match to TRBD2 covers 7 bases. From germline, CDR1 is SGHRS and CDR2 YFSETQ. V was pared by 0 bases and J by 9 bases, with 6 bases of the junction left unmatched. The CDR3 sequence is 14 residues long. The CDR3 DNA is TGCGCCAGCAGCTTGGCGAGCGGGACCAGTGAGCAGTTCTTC. Translating gives CASSLASGTSEQFF. Using reference TRBV5-1 and TRBJ2-1 for the parts outside the CDR3, the full variable domain is KAGVTQTPRYLIKTRGQQVTLSCSPISGHRSVSWYQQTPGQGLQFLFEYFSETQRNKGNFPGRFSGRQFSNSRSEMNVSTLELGDSALYLCASSLASGTSEQFFGPGTRLTVL.

This chain connects TRBV5-1 to TRBJ2-2; 11 nucleotides agree with TRBD2. This CDR3 is 18 amino acids long. The ends lost 4 bases at V and 0 bases at J; junction bases unmatched: 8. The germline V gene has CDR1 SGHRS and CDR2 YFSETQ. CDR3 bases: TGCGCCAGCAGCCCCGGACTAGCGGGCTTCGCGAACACCGGGGAGCTGTTTTTT. Its translation: CASSPGLAGFANTGELFF.

The chain links TRBV28 to TRBJ1-3; 9 nucleotides align to TRBD1. CDR3 size: 14 residues. CDR1 is MDHEN, CDR2 SYDVKM, per germline. V was clipped by 4 bases and J by 4 bases; unmatched bases: 2. The CDR3 here is CASSSGTGGNTIYF. For the CDR3, the DNA is TGTGCCAGCAGTTCCGGGACAGGGGGAAACACCATATATTTT.

V usage is TRBV5-1 and J usage is TRBJ1-1; TRBD1 might be the D (6 bases). The CDR3 length is 13 residues. Germline lookup yields CDR1 SGHRS and CDR2 YFSETQ. V dropped 1 base and J dropped 3 bases, with 7 bases sitting between them. The CDR3 here is CASSLNRDTEAFF. As DNA, the CDR3 is TGCGCCAGCAGCTTGAACAGGGACACTGAAGCTTTCTTT.

This clone was seen a handful of times. The rearrangement uses TRBV5-6 and TRBJ2-2, with D uncertain. Germline V gives CDR1 SGHDT, CDR2 YYEEEE. This CDR3 comprises 15 residues. V was shortened by 0 bases and J by 6 bases, with 12 bases between the two germline ends. CDR3 sequence reads: CASSLALGVAGELFF. Written as DNA, the CDR3 is TGTGCCAGCAGCTTGGCCCTAGGCGTGGCCGGGGAGCTGTTTTTT.

This clone was counted once. CDR3 region: CASSPLSGRAGNEQFF. The DNA of the CDR3 is TGTGCCAGCAGTCCACTTAGCGGGAGGGCCGGCAATGAGCAGTTCTTC. This chain links TRBV28 with TRBJ2-1; 11 bases align to TRBD2. Germline loops: CDR1 MDHEN, CDR2 SYDVKM. This CDR3 spans 16 amino acids. V was clipped by 5 bases and J by 6 bases; unmatched bases: 9.

The V gene is TRBV7-9, the J gene TRBJ2-5; D call uncertain. Per germline, CDR1 SEHNR and CDR2 FQNEAQ (reference sequence). V lost 2 bases, J lost 0 bases, and 10 bases lay in between. This CDR3 contains 15 residues. This CDR3 reads CASSLIGQNQETQYF. As DNA, the CDR3 is TGTGCCAGCAGCTTAATTGGGCAGAACCAAGAGACCCAGTACTTC.

The gene calls are TRBV5-8 and TRBJ2-1; D is unresolved. Germline V lookup: CDR1 SGHTS, CDR2 YDEGEE. The length of the CDR3 is 15 residues. V was pared by 6 bases and J by 9 bases, with 22 bases between. The CDR3 region has the DNA TGTGCCAGCAACTTCGGGTCGGGCGAGGCCAGTGAGCAGTTCTTC. Its protein product is CASNFGSGEASEQFF. Full variable domain (outside the CDR3, taken from reference TRBV5-8 and TRBJ2-1): EAGVTQSPTHLIKTRGQQATLRCSPISGHTSVYWYQQALGLGLQFLLWYDEGEERNRGNFPPRFSGRQFPNYSSELNVNALELEDSALYLCASNFGSGEASEQFFGPGTRLTVL.

V usage is TRBV6-1 and J usage is TRBJ2-7; 14 positions agree with TRBD2. Germline V lookup: CDR1 MNHNS, CDR2 SASEGT. J lost 7 bases, V lost 8 bases, and 4 bases had no gene match. The CDR3 covers 13 residues. The CDR3 reads CASPGLAGVEQYF. CDR3 sequence (DNA): TGTGCCAGCCCGGGACTAGCGGGAGTGGAGCAGTACTTC.

This clone has just one count. V and J are TRBV19 and TRBJ2-2; D not certain. Trimming cost V 4 bases and J 1 base, with 7 bases left between them. CDR1 and CDR2 from the germline V gene are LNHDA and SQIVND (reference sequence). The CDR3 has 14 amino acids. The CDR3, as DNA: TGTGCCAGTAGTAGATCAGGGAACACCGGGGAGCTGTTTTTT. Translating gives CASSRSGNTGELFF.

With respect to this clone: Other DNA sequences in the same sample also yield this CDR3. The V gene is TRBV5-1, the J gene TRBJ2-5; TRBD1 agrees at 9 bases. The J segment lost 4 bases and the V segment lost 0 bases, leaving 1 base of the junction unmatched. The germline CDR1 and CDR2 sequences are SGHRS and YFSETQ. This CDR3 is 14 amino acids long. This CDR3 is CASSLGQGGETQYF. CDR3 DNA: TGCGCCAGCAGCTTGGGACAGGGGGGAGAGACCCAGTACTTC.

This chain uses TRBV5-1 with TRBJ2-3; D remains unclear. Germline V gene data show CDR1 as SGHRS and CDR2 as YFSETQ. Trimming took off 2 bases at V and 2 bases at J, with 3 bases between the two ends. CDR3 length: 12 residues. CDR3 sequence (DNA): TGCGCCAGCAGCTTACACACAGATACGCAGTATTTT. Translation gives CASSLHTDTQYF.

The chain joins TRBV5-6 to TRBJ1-6, with a tentative D call TRBD1 (6 bases). The CDR3 consists of 14 residues. Germline V gene lookup returns CDR1 SGHDT and CDR2 YYEEEE. Trimming pared 2 bases from V and 7 bases from J, leaving 10 bases between. The CDR3: CASSLRGANSPLHF. The CDR3 nucleotides are TGTGCCAGCAGCTTAAGGGGGGCCAATTCACCCCTCCACTTT.

The chain uses TRBV6-1 and TRBJ2-1, with D tentatively TRBD1 (6 bases). Germline V gives CDR1 MNHNS, CDR2 SASEGT. The CDR3 is 14 residues long. V lost 4 bases, J lost 2 bases, and 9 bases lay in between. In nucleotides, the CDR3 is TGTGCCAGCAGTGGACAGGTCCCCTACAATGAGCAGTTCTTC. As protein: CASSGQVPYNEQFF.

The J gene is TRBJ1-1, the V gene TRBV28; D ambiguous. The CDR3 has 12 amino acids. Germline loops: CDR1 MDHEN, CDR2 SYDVKM. Trimming left V 2 bases short and J 11 bases short, with 12 bases between. The CDR3 loop reads CASSLKSRRAFF. The DNA of the CDR3 is TGTGCCAGCAGTTTAAAATCTAGGCGGGCTTTCTTT.

This clone was detected once. The rearrangement joins TRBV7-2 to TRBJ2-3; either TRBD1 or TRBD2 may fit D (5 bases each). The CDR3 consists of 16 residues. The germline CDR1 and CDR2 sequences are SGHTA and FQGNSA. V lost 1 base to trimming and J lost 6 bases, with 17 bases between them. CDR3: CASSLGWTPRADTQYF. CDR3 DNA: TGTGCCAGCAGCTTAGGGTGGACACCGAGGGCGGATACGCAGTATTTT.

V is TRBV28 and J is TRBJ1-2; 10 nucleotides match TRBD1. The length of the CDR3 is 14 residues. V lost 4 bases to trimming and J lost 5 bases; unmatched junction nucleotides: 4. CDR1 is MDHEN, CDR2 SYDVKM, per germline. In nucleotides, the CDR3 is TGTGCCAGCAGTTACCGGACAGGGGGGTATGGCTACACCTTC. Protein sequence: CASSYRTGGYGYTF.

This chain links TRBV5-1 with TRBJ2-1; TRBD1 matches at 8 bases. This CDR3 comprises 14 residues. J was trimmed by 4 bases and V by 4 bases; bases with no gene match: 4. Germline V gives CDR1 SGHRS, CDR2 YFSETQ. The CDR3 region has the DNA TGCGCCAGCAGCCATGACAGGGGTTACAATGAGCAGTTCTTC. This sequence encodes CASSHDRGYNEQFF.

CDR3 loop: CAWSVKGSNQPQHF. The CDR3 nucleotides read TGTGCCTGGAGTGTTAAGGGGAGCAATCAGCCCCAGCATTTT. This rearrangement joins TRBV30 to TRBJ1-5, with D possibly being TRBD1 (5 bases). V gave up 0 bases and J gave up 1 base, with 7 bases separating them. The CDR3 covers 14 residues. Germline V CDR1 and CDR2: GTSNPN, SVGIG (reference sequence).

The chain employs TRBV7-2 and TRBJ1-5; tentative D call: TRBD1 (5 bases). Germline CDR1 and CDR2: SGHTA and FQGNSA. The CDR3 totals 13 residues. Trimming cost V 1 base and J 6 bases, with 7 bases left between them. In DNA form, the CDR3 reads TGTGCCAGCAGCTTAGAGGGGAGTCAGCCCCAGCATTTT. Its translation: CASSLEGSQPQHF.

This chain connects TRBV30 to TRBJ1-1; no clear D. The CDR3 runs to 12 residues. Trimming stripped 7 bases from V and 1 base from J, with 10 bases between. The germline V gene has CDR1 GTSNPN and CDR2 SVGIG (reference sequence). In nucleotides, the CDR3 is TGTGCCTCAAAAAGGTGGAACACTGAAGCTTTCTTT. Protein sequence: CASKRWNTEAFF.

This chain links TRBV19 with TRBJ1-5; possibly TRBD1 for D (6 bases). CDR1 and CDR2 (germline): LNHDA, SQIVND (reference sequence). This CDR3 has 13 residues. V was cut by 9 bases and J by 5 bases, with 14 bases left in between. The CDR3: CASRGEGDQPQHF. CDR3 bases: TGTGCCAGCCGGGGGGAGGGGGATCAGCCCCAGCATTTT.

This sequence joins TRBV4-3 and TRBJ1-3, with a weak D call TRBD1 (5 bases). Trimming took 0 bases from V and 0 from J, leaving 15 bases between them. Looked up from germline, CDR1 is LGHNA and CDR2 is YSLEER. The CDR3 length is 18 residues. CDR3 bases: TGCGCCAGCAGCCAAGACGCGCAGGGCGCCTACTCTGGAAACACCATATATTTT. Translation: CASSQDAQGAYSGNTIYF.

In regard to this clone: An end of the junction differs from the germline gene, which may be a read error. The V and J genes are TRBV7-7 and TRBJ2-5, with 8 bases identical to TRBD2. Germline V gene lookup returns CDR1 SSHAT and CDR2 FNYEAQ (reference sequence). The CDR3 is 13 amino acids. For the CDR3, the DNA is TGTGCTAGCAGCTTTAGCGGGATTGAGACCCAGTACTTC. Translating gives CASSFSGIETQYF.

The CDR3, as DNA: TGTGCCAGCAGCTTGGCTATCGGGGGCCAAGAGACCCAGTACTTC. This encodes CASSLAIGGQETQYF. The rearrangement uses TRBV5-4 and TRBJ2-5, with D perhaps TRBD2 (6 bases). The CDR3 totals 15 residues. CDR1 SGHNT and CDR2 YYREEE come from the germline V gene (reference sequence). Trimming stripped 0 bases from V and 1 base from J, with 10 bases between.

The chain is built from TRBV5-8 and TRBJ2-1; TRBD1 matches at 9 bases. Germline lookup yields CDR1 SGHTS and CDR2 YDEGEE. V dropped 4 bases and J dropped 7; count of bases not matched to a gene: 9. This CDR3 is built from 15 residues. The CDR3, as DNA: TGTGCCAGCAGCACGGGGACAGGGCCAGGGAATGAGCAGTTCTTC. Its translation: CASSTGTGPGNEQFF.

This chain joins TRBV5-1 and TRBJ2-5; no firm D call. The V gene's germline CDR1 is SGHRS and CDR2 YFSETQ. This CDR3 spans 16 amino acids. V was clipped by 4 bases and J by 2 bases, with 18 bases between them. CDR3 region: CASSTRAGIGQETQYF. The CDR3 bases are TGCGCCAGCAGCACCCGGGCAGGAATTGGTCAAGAGACCCAGTACTTC. Supplemented by reference TRBV5-1 and TRBJ2-5, the full variable domain reads KAGVTQTPRYLIKTRGQQVTLSCSPISGHRSVSWYQQTPGQGLQFLFEYFSETQRNKGNFPGRFSGRQFSNSRSEMNVSTLELGDSALYLCASSTRAGIGQETQYFGPGTRLLVL.